Each of the 29 T cell receptor beta chains below was sequenced from the same sample in a study of identical twins (dated by TCRdb to about 2016). The method was 5' RACE. Instrument on record: Illumina HiSeq 2000. TCRdb trimmed the raw reads at Q25, called clones with MiXCR and kept productive beta chains. Under each unique CDR3 protein, matching rows form one entry showing the most common genes and DNA. The sample has about 1.7 million distinct CDR3 sequences on record, 25% to 35% of them singletons. The ten largest clones represent more than 0.25% of the sample. Specimen: cord blood. The receptors shown here come from a newborn girl in good health.

This clonotype was seen a handful of times. V gene TRBV2 combines with J gene TRBJ2-7; 7 nucleotides agree with TRBD1. The CDR3 has 14 amino acids. Germline V gives CDR1 SNHLY, CDR2 FYNNEI. The V segment lost 6 bases and the J segment 2 bases; nucleotides outside the gene matches: 7. The CDR3 loop is CASRPGQTAYEQYF. Written as DNA, the CDR3 is TGTGCCAGCAGGCCGGGACAGACAGCCTACGAGCAGTACTTC.

This chain joins TRBV20-1 and TRBJ2-5; a weak D match, TRBD2 (5 bases). V lost 6 bases and J 2 bases, leaving 13 bases between the germline ends. CDR3 size: 13 residues. Germline V gene data show CDR1 as DFQATT and CDR2 as SNEGSKA (reference sequence). DNA of the CDR3: TGCAGTGCCGGGCGGGCAGGTCAAGAGACCCAGTACTTC. Protein: CSAGRAGQETQYF.

The chain has TRBV6-5 and TRBJ2-2; 10 bases agree with TRBD2. The germline CDR1 and CDR2 sequences are MNHEY and SVGAGI. The CDR3 loop spans 17 amino acids. V shed 0 bases, J shed 5 bases, and the junction held 6 bases outside the gene matches. This CDR3 reads CASSYSLAGVQTGELFF. The DNA for the CDR3 is TGTGCCAGCAGTTACTCTCTAGCGGGAGTACAGACCGGGGAGCTGTTTTTT.

This clonotype was counted many times. The V gene is TRBV7-6, the J gene TRBJ1-2, with D hard to call. Trimming pared 5 bases from V and 2 bases from J, leaving 15 bases between. Germline V gene lookup returns CDR1 SGHVS and CDR2 FNYEAQ. This CDR3 is built from 15 residues. CDR3 coding DNA: TGTGCCAGCAGCCCTATTGACTCTCCGAACTATGGCTACACCTTC. As protein: CASSPIDSPNYGYTF.

This clonotype was recorded once. A much larger clonotype is one base distant, so this may be a read error. The chain couples TRBV12-3 or TRBV12-4 to TRBJ2-7; no firm D call. The CDR3 is made up of 9 amino acids. Trimming left V 10 bases short and J 7 bases short, with 8 bases between. The CDR3 sequence: CATNPEQYF. DNA for the CDR3: TGTGCCACCAATCCAGAGCAGTACTTC.

The rearrangement uses TRBV21-1 and TRBJ2-3; the DNA was not used to check the table's D call, TRBD2. TRBV21-1 is noted as a pseudogene. The CDR3 runs to 17 residues. The CDR3 is CASSKDRGGESTDTQYF. The CDR3 coding sequence is TGTGCCAGCAGCAAAGATAGGGGAGGCGAAAGCACAGATACGCAGTATTTT.

This clonotype was seen a few times. This chain links TRBV25-1 with TRBJ2-1; 10 bases align to TRBD2. CDR3 length equals 15 residues. From germline, CDR1 is MGHDK and CDR2 SYGVNS. Trimming removed 4 bases from V and 7 bases from J; junction bases left unmatched: 7. In DNA, the CDR3 is TGTGCCAGCAGTGCGCTAGCGGGAGAAAGGAATGAGCAGTTCTTC. This gives the protein CASSALAGERNEQFF.

In this sample, this clonotype turned up a few times. The gene calls are TRBV11-2 and TRBJ2-7; D unresolved. CDR3 length: 13 residues. Germline CDR1 SGHAT, CDR2 FQNNGV. Trimming removed 5 bases from V and 7 bases from J, with 15 bases in between. The CDR3: CASSPQIYNEQYF. The CDR3 region has the DNA TGTGCCAGCAGCCCCCAGATTTACAATGAGCAGTACTTC.

This clonotype was seen a handful of times. The chain uses TRBV20-1 and TRBJ2-4; the D is unclear. Germline V gene data show CDR1 as DFQATT and CDR2 as SNEGSKA (reference sequence). The CDR3 contains 13 residues. The ends were cut back, 6 bases at V and 3 bases at J, with 12 bases in the middle. CDR3 residues: CSAPPTGKNIQYF. The CDR3 DNA reads as TGCAGTGCACCTCCTACCGGCAAAAACATTCAGTACTTC.

This clonotype turned up a few times. The chain uses TRBV25-1 and TRBJ1-4, with 7 bases that match TRBD1. The CDR3 loop spans 14 amino acids. Germline V gene data show CDR1 as MGHDK and CDR2 as SYGVNS. V shed 3 bases, J shed 8 bases, and the junction held 6 bases outside the gene matches. The CDR3 DNA reads as TGTGCCAGCAGTGAGACAGGGCCAGGGGAAAAACTGTTTTTT. The encoded protein is CASSETGPGEKLFF.

CDR3 DNA: TGTGCCAGCAGTGCCACAGGGTCTAATGAAAAACTGTTTTTT. Translation gives CASSATGSNEKLFF. This chain connects TRBV27 to TRBJ1-4, with D possibly TRBD1 on 6 matching bases. This CDR3 is 14 amino acids long. Germline lookup yields CDR1 MNHEY and CDR2 SMNVEV (reference sequence). V lost 5 bases, J lost 3 bases, and 10 bases lay in between.

The chain joins TRBV24-1 to TRBJ2-1; D call uncertain. Germline V gene sequence: CDR1 KGHDR, CDR2 SFDVKD. V was clipped by 0 bases and J by 1 base, with 3 bases between them. This CDR3 comprises 14 residues. The CDR3 here is CATSDLGSYNEQFF. The CDR3 nucleotides are TGTGCCACCAGTGATTTGGGTTCCTACAATGAGCAGTTCTTC.

The chain uses TRBV6-5 and TRBJ1-1; 9 nucleotides agree with TRBD1. CDR1 MNHEY and CDR2 SVGAGI come from the germline V gene. The CDR3 totals 14 residues. V lost 0 bases and J lost 6; bases outside the gene matches: 2. As DNA, the CDR3 is TGTGCCAGCAGTTACTCGGGACAGGGAGCTGAAGCTTTCTTT. Translating it yields CASSYSGQGAEAFF.

V and J are TRBV4-2 and TRBJ2-7; TRBD2 aligns across 9 bases. Germline trimming cut 1 base from V and 7 bases from J; bases unmatched to any gene: 11. The CDR3 consists of 16 residues. Germline values: CDR1 LGHNA, CDR2 YNFKEQ. CDR3 nucleotides: TGTGCCAGCAGCCAAGGAGGCTTAGCGGGAGACAATGAGCAGTACTTC. Translated, it gives CASSQGGLAGDNEQYF.

The rearrangement links TRBV20-1 to TRBJ2-7; TRBD2 aligns across 9 bases. The J segment lost 2 bases and the V segment lost 1 base, leaving 9 bases of the junction unmatched. Germline values: CDR1 DFQATT, CDR2 SNEGSKA (reference sequence). The CDR3 is 16 residues long. CDR3 sequence reads: CSARAPLAGSTYEQYF. The CDR3 DNA follows: TGCAGTGCTAGAGCCCCCCTAGCGGGGTCAACCTACGAGCAGTACTTC.

This clonotype was observed a few times. This chain joins TRBV20-1 and TRBJ2-3; no firm D call. The V end was cut by 3 bases, the J end by 4 bases, with 5 bases between. The CDR3 is 11 residues long. Germline V gene data show CDR1 as DFQATT and CDR2 as SNEGSKA (reference sequence). CDR3 in amino acids: CSASGADTQYF. The CDR3 DNA reads TGCAGTGCTAGTGGGGCAGATACGCAGTATTTT.

The V gene is TRBV20-1, the J gene TRBJ1-2, with D maybe TRBD1 (5 bases). Germline CDR1 is DFQATT and CDR2 is SNEGSKA (reference sequence). V shed 3 bases and J shed 0 bases, with 8 bases lying between them. This CDR3 comprises 13 residues. The chain's CDR3 is CSASADTNYGYTF. The DNA of the CDR3 is TGCAGTGCTAGTGCGGACACTAACTATGGCTACACCTTC.

The CDR3 reads CSANPSLAGGPGSFQYF. DNA of the CDR3: TGCAGTGCTAACCCCAGCCTAGCGGGAGGGCCTGGGAGTTTTCAGTACTTC. This sequence joins TRBV20-1 and TRBJ2-4, with TRBD2 identical over 12 bases. This CDR3 contains 17 residues. CDR1 is DFQATT and CDR2 is SNEGSKA in the germline V gene (reference sequence). V trimming: 4 bases; J trimming: 11 bases; junction bases outside the gene matches: 18.

This rearrangement joins TRBV20-1 to TRBJ2-3; 8 bases agree with TRBD2. The junction had 10 bases not matched to a gene; V was cut back by 5 bases and J by 6 bases. Germline V gene sequence: CDR1 DFQATT, CDR2 SNEGSKA (reference sequence). The CDR3 covers 14 residues. CDR3 sequence: CSASLAGPRDTQYF. The DNA for the CDR3 is TGCAGTGCTTCTCTAGCGGGCCCAAGGGATACGCAGTATTTT.

V and J are TRBV6-5 and TRBJ2-1, with a weak D call TRBD1 (5 bases). The tail of the sequence fits TRBJ2-7 better, so the J call may be wrong. This CDR3 is built from 15 residues. Germline assignment: CDR1 MNHEY and CDR2 SVGAGI. CDR3 protein: CASSPTTDPYNEQYF. Written as DNA, the CDR3 is TGTGCCAGCAGTCCGACGACAGACCCTTACAATGAGCAGTACTTC.

CDR3 residues: CASSVRQGEAGYTF. The CDR3 bases are TGTGCCAGCAGCGTCCGACAGGGTGAGGCTGGCTACACCTTC. This sequence joins TRBV7-9 and TRBJ1-2; 7 nucleotides line up with TRBD1. Germline CDR1 SEHNR, CDR2 FQNEAQ (reference sequence). The CDR3 has 14 residues. Trimming at V came to 5 bases and at J to 7 bases, leaving 10 bases not matched to a gene. Full variable domain (rest looked up from reference TRBV7-9 and TRBJ1-2): DTGVSQNPRHKITKRGQNVTFRCDPISEHNRLYWYRQTLGQGPEFLTYFQNEAQLEKSRLLSDRFSAERPKGSFSTLEIQRTEQGDSAMYLCASSVRQGEAGYTFGSGTRLTVV.

This clonotype was seen ten or more times. V and J are TRBV10-3 and TRBJ1-2, with D unresolved. The CDR3 runs 14 residues. The germline gives CDR1 ENHRY, CDR2 SYGVKD. V was trimmed by 2 bases and J by 1 base, leaving 8 bases between them. CDR3 in amino acids: CAISETTDNYGYTF. In DNA, the CDR3 is TGTGCCATCAGTGAGACGACGGATAACTATGGCTACACCTTC.

In this sample, this clonotype turned up many times. The rearrangement joins TRBV6-2 or TRBV6-3 to TRBJ2-1, with TRBD2 matching over 7 bases. After removal of 2 bases from V and 2 bases from J, the junction contained 6 bases not matched to a gene. Germline loops: CDR1 MNHEY, CDR2 SVGEGT. This CDR3 is built from 16 residues. CDR3 coding DNA: TGTGCCAGCAGTTACCCTAGACTAGCAACCTACAATGAGCAGTTCTTC. Its translation is CASSYPRLATYNEQFF.

In its sample, this clonotype was seen a few times. This chain links TRBV19 with TRBJ2-6; the D gene is possibly TRBD1 (6 bases). V was shortened by 10 bases and J by 0 bases, with 13 bases between the two germline ends. CDR1 is LNHDA and CDR2 is SQIVND in the germline V gene (reference sequence). The CDR3 is made up of 15 amino acids. The CDR3 here is CATHGQHSGANVLTF. For the CDR3, the DNA is TGTGCCACTCACGGACAGCACTCTGGGGCCAACGTCCTGACTTTC.

V and J are TRBV11-2 and TRBJ2-3; TRBD2 matches 10 bases. The ends lost 1 base at V and 8 bases at J; junction bases unmatched: 9. CDR1 and CDR2 from the germline V gene are SGHAT and FQNNGV. The CDR3 extends over 16 amino acids. The CDR3 bases are TGTGCCAGCAGCTTAGTAGGGCTAGCGGGGGTAGCTACGCAGTATTTT. This gives the protein CASSLVGLAGVATQYF.

The chain joins TRBV5-1 to TRBJ2-1; the D gene is possibly TRBD2 (5 bases). Germline V CDR1 and CDR2: SGHRS, YFSETQ. The CDR3 has 15 amino acids. Trimming took 4 bases from V and 3 from J, leaving 14 bases between them. The CDR3 nucleotides read TGCGCCAGCAGCCCGGAACCCGGGGACTACAATGAGCAGTTCTTC. This gives the protein CASSPEPGDYNEQFF. Using reference TRBV5-1 and TRBJ2-1 for the parts outside the CDR3, the full variable domain is KAGVTQTPRYLIKTRGQQVTLSCSPISGHRSVSWYQQTPGQGLQFLFEYFSETQRNKGNFPGRFSGRQFSNSRSEMNVSTLELGDSALYLCASSPEPGDYNEQFFGPGTRLTVL.

The rearrangement uses TRBV6-5 and TRBJ1-3; D might be TRBD1 (5 bases). The CDR3 contains 15 residues. Trimming left V 0 bases short and J 11 bases short, with 17 bases between. Germline assignment: CDR1 MNHEY and CDR2 SVGAGI. The CDR3, as DNA: TGTGCCAGCAGTTACTCTTACACAGGCTCCAGTCCCATATATTTT. As protein: CASSYSYTGSSPIYF.

The V gene is TRBV20-1, the J gene TRBJ2-5, with unresolved D. There are 13 residues in the CDR3. V was pared by 3 bases and J by 11 bases, with 19 bases between. The germline V gene encodes CDR1 DFQATT and CDR2 SNEGSKA (reference sequence). CDR3 sequence reads: CSARRISYNEQYF. The CDR3 coding sequence is TGCAGTGCTAGGAGAATATCCTACAATGAGCAGTACTTC.

The V gene is TRBV12-3 or TRBV12-4, the J gene TRBJ1-4, with D possibly being TRBD1 (5 bases). The CDR3 sequence is 15 residues long. Trimming removed 3 bases from V and 7 bases from J, with 15 bases in between. The CDR3 DNA follows: TGTGCCAGCAGTTTGTCGGGGGATCGAGGTGAAAAACTGTTTTTT. Translating it yields CASSLSGDRGEKLFF.